The source of this T cell receptor (beta chain) is a study of identical twins. General observations from the study: Memory repertoires lacked the insertion deficit that abundant cord blood beta clonotypes showed.

In this sample, this clonotype turned up a few times. The target antigen is unknown. A single record per CDR3 protein comes from TCRdb applying MiXCR to the 5' RACE reads. The table lists approximately 700,000 distinct CDR3 sequences, 15% to 20% of them singletons. Trimming pared 6 bases from V and 0 bases from J, leaving 12 bases between. This CDR3 has 14 residues. In germline, CDR1 is DFQATT, CDR2 SNEGSKA (reference sequence). In addition, the sample was reused for a study of T cells expressing NK-cell markers. Turning to that study: CD8+ T cells in 5 or 6 donors included dominant NKG2C+ clonotypes at roughly 1.0-7.5%. It remained uncertain whether the expanded NKG2C+ T cell clones were specific for HCMV antigens.

This TCR was sampled from a young woman in good health. The chain links TRBV20-1 to TRBJ1-5; D is uncertain. Material for sequencing was PBMCs. The DNA for the CDR3 is TGCAGTGCCATCGACATTGATAGCAATCAGCCCCAGCATTTT. It yields the protein CSAIDIDSNQPQHF.